One sample yielded the 22 T cell receptor beta chains listed below, sequenced in a study of T cell responses to AZD1222 COVID-19 vaccine. Assay: immunoSEQ multiplex PCR; the TCRdb copy retains only in-frame clones and omits some. The table has some 190,000 clones, around 91% seen once; the top ten hold approximately 6.9%. Material: peripheral blood, obtained on day 0 of AZD1222 vaccination. Every receptor here comes from an adult in good health.

V is TRBV6-5 and J is TRBJ1-5; 11 bases are shared with TRBD1. Per germline, CDR1 MNHEY and CDR2 SVGAGI. There are 15 residues in the CDR3. V dropped 5 bases and J dropped 8; count of bases not matched to a gene: 8. In nucleotides, the CDR3 is TGTGCCAGCAGTCCCGGGACAGGGGGTAGGGAGCCCCAGCATTTT. Encoded protein: CASSPGTGGREPQHF.

The genes are TRBV27 and TRBJ2-6; D call uncertain. The germline V gene has CDR1 MNHEY and CDR2 SMNVEV (reference sequence). CDR3 length: 17 amino acids. V lost 5 bases, J lost 0 bases, and 14 bases lay in between. The DNA for the CDR3 is TGTGCCAGCAGTCCGGGCCTTCCCTCCTCTGGGGCCAACGTCCTGACTTTC. It codes for CASSPGLPSSGANVLTF. Based on the CDR3 plus reference TRBV27 and TRBJ2-6, the full variable domain is EAQVTQNPRYLITVTGKKLTVTCSQNMNHEYMSWYRQDPGLGLRQIYYSMNVEVTDKGDVPEGYKVSRKEKRNFPLILESPSPNQTSLYFCASSPGLPSSGANVLTFGAGSRLTVL.

This clone was recorded once. This chain joins TRBV30 and TRBJ1-1, with D maybe TRBD1 (5 bases). The CDR3 runs to 13 residues. Trimming removed 8 bases from V and 0 bases from J, with 13 bases in between. Germline loops: CDR1 GTSNPN, CDR2 SVGIG (reference sequence). The CDR3 protein is CAGGRQMNTEAFF. In nucleotides, the CDR3 is TGTGCCGGAGGGCGACAGATGAACACTGAAGCTTTCTTT.

This rearrangement joins TRBV9 to TRBJ1-5; D unclear. V was cut by 3 bases and J by 3 bases, with 13 bases left in between. The germline V gene has CDR1 SGDLS and CDR2 YYNGEE. The CDR3 contains 15 residues. The CDR3 nucleotides are TGTGCCAGCAGCGGAGGAGTAGGACTCAATCAGCCCCAGCATTTT. Translation gives CASSGGVGLNQPQHF.

The chain recombines TRBV6-5 with TRBJ1-2; TRBD1 is a possible D gene (5 bases). CDR3 length: 13 residues. Germline CDR1 and CDR2: MNHEY and SVGAGI. Between the trimmed V and J ends, which lost 6 bases and 4 bases, there was a span of 12 bases. This CDR3 is CASSGFGGYGYTF. CDR3 nucleotides: TGTGCCAGCAGCGGCTTTGGGGGCTATGGCTACACCTTC.

V and J are TRBV5-4 and TRBJ2-5; D remains unclear. The CDR3 has 13 amino acids. Germline V lookup: CDR1 SGHNT, CDR2 YYREEE (reference sequence). Trimming took 0 bases from V and 4 from J, leaving 7 bases between them. The CDR3 DNA sequence: TGTGCCAGCAGCTTGGCTGGGTCAGAGACCCAGTACTTC. It is translated as CASSLAGSETQYF.

J is TRBJ1-1 and V is TRBV19; D possibly corresponds to TRBD1 (5 bases). Looked up from germline, CDR1 is LNHDA and CDR2 is SQIVND (reference sequence). This CDR3 is built from 19 residues. The germline V and J ends were trimmed by 4 bases and 0 bases, with 24 bases remaining between them. The chain's CDR3 is CASSNSTRDPGMMNTEAFF. DNA for the CDR3: TGTGCCAGTAGTAACTCGACCAGGGACCCGGGTATGATGAACACTGAAGCTTTCTTT.

The CDR3 nucleotides read TGTGCCAGCAGCTCCTCCGGGCAGGGACTATGGGGCTACACCTTC. Translated, it gives CASSSSGQGLWGYTF. This chain links TRBV28 with TRBJ1-2, with a tentative D call TRBD1 (5 bases). The CDR3 is made up of 15 amino acids. The germline CDR1 and CDR2 sequences are MDHEN and SYDVKM. Trimming removed 6 bases from V and 8 bases from J, with 22 bases in between.

Ten or more counts support this clone. V usage is TRBV3-1 (or the pseudogene TRBV3-2) and J usage is TRBJ1-6; the match to TRBD1 covers 9 bases. CDR1 and CDR2 (germline): LGHDT, YNNKEL (reference sequence). With V trimmed by 1 base and J by 7 bases, 5 bases remained unmatched. The CDR3 is 16 residues long. CDR3 residues: CASSQVAGTGNSPLHF. In DNA form, the CDR3 reads TGTGCCAGCAGCCAAGTCGCCGGGACAGGGAATTCACCCCTCCACTTT.

This rearrangement joins TRBV4-3 to TRBJ2-1, with D perhaps matching TRBD1 (6 bases). Germline V lookup: CDR1 LGHNA, CDR2 YSLEER. This CDR3 spans 17 amino acids. V was cut by 3 bases and J by 5 bases, with 20 bases left in between. The CDR3 bases are TGCGCCAGCAGCCAGCTGACAGGCCCCGTCAGGGACAATGAGCAGTTCTTC. It yields the protein CASSQLTGPVRDNEQFF.

V is TRBV4-2 and J is TRBJ2-7; perhaps TRBD1 as D (6 bases). V was trimmed by 1 base and J by 3 bases, leaving 13 bases between them. Germline V gene lookup returns CDR1 LGHNA and CDR2 YNFKEQ. CDR3 size: 15 residues. The DNA of the CDR3 is TGTGCCAGCAGCCAAGTGGGGGCAGGGAACTACGAGCAGTACGTC. Protein sequence: CASSQVGAGNYEQYV.

The rearrangement joins TRBV12-3 or TRBV12-4 to TRBJ2-5, with D possibly being TRBD1 or TRBD2 (5 bases each). The CDR3 consists of 13 residues. Between the trimmed V and J ends, which lost 2 bases and 9 bases, there was a span of 13 bases. The CDR3 DNA follows: TGTGCCAGCAGTTTAACGGGACCCTGGCCCCAGTACTTC. Translation gives CASSLTGPWPQYF.

This clone was detected once. Here the CDR3 reads CSVLDTGNQPQHF. The CDR3 DNA follows: TGCAGCGTTCTGGACACCGGCAATCAGCCCCAGCATTTT. V is TRBV29-1 and J is TRBJ1-5; perhaps TRBD1 as D (5 bases). Germline CDR1 reads SQVTM; CDR2 reads ANQGSEA. Trimming removed 5 bases at V and 2 bases at J, with 10 bases between. The length of the CDR3 is 13 residues.

This chain uses TRBV5-5 with TRBJ1-3, with D perhaps matching TRBD1 (5 bases). Per the germline V gene, CDR1 is SGHKS and CDR2 is YYEKEE (reference sequence). The CDR3 consists of 16 residues. Trimming pared 2 bases from V and 0 bases from J, leaving 12 bases between. The CDR3 spells CASSLSGGNSGNTIYF. The CDR3, as DNA: TGTGCCAGCAGCTTATCCGGGGGGAACTCTGGAAACACCATATATTTT.

The chain employs TRBV11-2 and TRBJ2-7; TRBD1 is a possible D gene (5 bases). CDR1 and CDR2 (germline): SGHAT, FQNNGV. The V and J ends lost 1 base and 2 bases respectively, with 9 bases between them. The CDR3 spans 14 residues. The CDR3 loop is CASSLVLTAYEQYF. The CDR3 DNA follows: TGTGCCAGCAGCTTAGTCTTGACAGCCTACGAGCAGTACTTC.

V and J are TRBV3-1 (or the pseudogene TRBV3-2) and TRBJ1-2; 8 bases map to TRBD1. Germline V gene data show CDR1 as LGHDT and CDR2 as YNNKEL (reference sequence). V shed 0 bases and J 4 bases; nucleotides not matched to a gene: 13. The CDR3 is 18 amino acids. CDR3 in DNA: TGTGCCAGCAGCCAAGACGGTCATGGACAGGGACGGACCTATGGCTACACCTTC. Its translation: CASSQDGHGQGRTYGYTF.

This clone was observed a handful of times. The chain joins TRBV7-8 to TRBJ1-1, with D perhaps matching TRBD1 (5 bases). The CDR3 is 16 amino acids. Trimming took off 5 bases at V and 5 bases at J, with 21 bases between the two ends. Germline CDR1 reads SGHVS; CDR2 reads FQNEAQ. The CDR3 DNA sequence: TGTGCCAGCAGCCCTACCAGGGCAGCTCTTCGGACTGAAGCTTTCTTT. It specifies CASSPTRAALRTEAFF.

The rearrangement joins TRBV10-3 to TRBJ2-3, with unresolved D. The germline CDR1 and CDR2 sequences are ENHRY and SYGVKD. This CDR3 spans 15 amino acids. V lost 0 bases, J lost 2 bases, and 9 bases lay in between. This chain's CDR3 is CAISESSQITDTQYF. The DNA of the CDR3 is TGTGCCATCAGTGAGTCATCGCAGATCACAGATACGCAGTATTTT.

The CDR3 region has the DNA TGTGCCAGCAGTGAAGCTCCGGACCGAGGAGGTCTTCTGTACGTC. Translating it yields CASSEAPDRGGLLYV. The rearrangement uses TRBV2 and TRBJ2-7; D may be TRBD2 (5 bases). The germline V gene encodes CDR1 SNHLY and CDR2 FYNNEI. Trimming shortened V by 0 bases and J by 12 bases, and 21 bases separated the two germline ends. CDR3 length: 15 amino acids.

The J gene is TRBJ1-1, the V gene TRBV2; the D gene is possibly TRBD1 (5 bases). The CDR3 extends over 13 amino acids. Germline V gene lookup returns CDR1 SNHLY and CDR2 FYNNEI. Trimming pared 7 bases from V and 0 bases from J, leaving 9 bases between. The CDR3 loop reads CASTTDMNTEAFF. The CDR3 DNA reads as TGTGCCAGCACGACAGACATGAACACTGAAGCTTTCTTT.

This chain uses TRBV11-2 with TRBJ2-2; a weak D match, TRBD2 (6 bases). The germline V gene has CDR1 SGHAT and CDR2 FQNNGV. The CDR3 contains 15 residues. V was cut by 2 bases and J by 5 bases, with 12 bases left in between. CDR3 sequence: CASSLSGPLTGELFF. The DNA of the CDR3 is TGTGCCAGCAGCTTAAGCGGGCCGCTTACCGGGGAGCTGTTTTTT.

The V call is TRBV7-9, the J call TRBJ2-2, with no clear D. The CDR3 length is 14 residues. CDR1 and CDR2 from the germline V gene are SEHNR and FQNEAQ (reference sequence). With 3 bases removed from V and 3 bases from J, the gap between germline ends came to 8 bases. The CDR3: CASSLGQYTGELFF. CDR3 bases: TGTGCCAGCAGCTTGGGTCAATACACCGGGGAGCTGTTTTTT.